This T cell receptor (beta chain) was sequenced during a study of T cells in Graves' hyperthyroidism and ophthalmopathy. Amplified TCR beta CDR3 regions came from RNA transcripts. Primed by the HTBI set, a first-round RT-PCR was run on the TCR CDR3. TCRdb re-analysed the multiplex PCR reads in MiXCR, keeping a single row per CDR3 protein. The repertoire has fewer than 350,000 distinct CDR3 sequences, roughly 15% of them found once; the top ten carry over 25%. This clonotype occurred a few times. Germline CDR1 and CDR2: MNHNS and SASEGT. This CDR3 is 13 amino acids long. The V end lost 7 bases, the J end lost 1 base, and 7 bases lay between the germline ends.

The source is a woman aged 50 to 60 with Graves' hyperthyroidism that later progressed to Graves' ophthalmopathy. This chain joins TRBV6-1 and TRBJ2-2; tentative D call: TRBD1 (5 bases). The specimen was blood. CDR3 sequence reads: CASTDRNTGELFF. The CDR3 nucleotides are TGTGCCAGCACCGACAGGAACACCGGGGAGCTGTTTTTT.